The 30 T cell receptor beta chains reported below all come from one sample, sequenced in a study of identical twins. From the 5' RACE reads, TCRdb called clonotypes with MiXCR, one entry per CDR3 protein. This table holds under 900,000 distinct CDR3 sequences, 12% found once. The data also belong to a second study, concerning yellow fever vaccine responses in identical twins.

Sequencing input: PBMCs. These receptors were taken from a woman aged 18-30 years in good health.

V and J are TRBV6-1 and TRBJ2-3; 10 positions agree with TRBD2. CDR1 and CDR2 (germline): MNHNS, SASEGT. The CDR3 covers 17 residues. Trimming at V came to 6 bases and at J to 2 bases, leaving 11 bases not matched to a gene. The CDR3 DNA is TGTGCCAGCAGCTCACCTAGCGGGAGAGGTAACACAGATACGCAGTATTTT. Translating gives CASSSPSGRGNTDTQYF.

V usage is TRBV5-1 and J usage is TRBJ2-1, with 11 positions matching TRBD2. CDR1 SGHRS and CDR2 YFSETQ come from the germline V gene. Germline trimming cut 4 bases from V and 2 bases from J; bases unmatched to any gene: 2. The CDR3 sequence is 15 residues long. CDR3 DNA sequence: TGCGCCAGCAGCGGACTAGCGGGTCCCTACAATGAGCAGTTCTTC. Translation gives CASSGLAGPYNEQFF.

This clonotype was detected many times. This chain connects TRBV6-5 to TRBJ2-3, with TRBD2 matching 8 bases. V lost 2 bases and J lost 0; bases outside the gene matches: 4. The CDR3 has 16 amino acids. CDR1 MNHEY and CDR2 SVGAGI come from the germline V gene. Written as DNA, the CDR3 is TGTGCCAGCAGTTACCAACTAGCGGCAAGCACAGATACGCAGTATTTT. Translated: CASSYQLAASTDTQYF.

In this sample, this clonotype turned up a few times. The chain uses TRBV6-5 and TRBJ2-2; no firm D call. V was trimmed by 2 bases and J by 2 bases, leaving 6 bases between them. Looked up from germline, CDR1 is MNHEY and CDR2 is SVGAGI. The CDR3 length is 14 residues. Here the CDR3 DNA reads TGTGCCAGCAGTTACGTCATTAACACCGGGGAGCTGTTTTTT. It codes for CASSYVINTGELFF.

This clonotype was observed a few times. The J gene is TRBJ1-6, the V gene TRBV15; D is uncertain. Germline lookup yields CDR1 LNHNV and CDR2 YYDKDF (reference sequence). The CDR3 loop spans 14 amino acids. V dropped 0 bases and J dropped 7 bases, with 7 bases sitting between them. CDR3 amino acids: CATSRDPQNSPLHF. Written as DNA, the CDR3 is TGTGCCACCAGCAGAGATCCCCAAAATTCACCCCTCCACTTT. Combining the CDR3 with reference TRBV15 and TRBJ1-6 gives the whole variable domain DAMVIQNPRYQVTQFGKPVTLSCSQTLNHNVMYWYQQKSSQAPKLLFHYYDKDFNNEADTPDNFQSRRPNTSFCFLDIRSPGLGDTAMYLCATSRDPQNSPLHFGNGTRLTVT.

V gene TRBV12-3 or TRBV12-4 combines with J gene TRBJ2-7; D may match TRBD1 or TRBD2 (5 bases each). V lost 0 bases and J lost 5, with 17 bases in between. The CDR3 runs 16 residues. As DNA, the CDR3 is TGTGCCAGCAGTTTAGCCCCCGCAGGGTTGCGGGACGAGCAGTACTTC. Translation gives CASSLAPAGLRDEQYF.

This chain links TRBV20-1 with TRBJ2-2; the match to TRBD1 covers 8 bases. This CDR3 contains 14 residues. CDR1 is DFQATT, CDR2 SNEGSKA, per germline (reference sequence). J lost 6 bases, V lost 3 bases, and 6 bases had no gene match. The DNA of the CDR3 is TGCAGTGCTAGGGGACAGGAAAGCCCCGGGGAGCTGTTTTTT. It codes for CSARGQESPGELFF.

CDR3 coding DNA: TGTGCCAGCAGTACCCCTCCGGGACCTATAAGAAATGAGCAGTTCTTC. Residues: CASSTPPGPIRNEQFF. The rearrangement links TRBV7-9 to TRBJ2-1; D tentatively reads TRBD1 or TRBD2 (5 bases each). With 6 bases removed from V and 7 bases from J, the gap between germline ends came to 22 bases. The germline V gene encodes CDR1 SEHNR and CDR2 FQNEAQ (reference sequence). The CDR3 length is 16 residues.

The chain employs TRBV6-1 and TRBJ2-3, with 8 bases fitting TRBD2. CDR3 size: 16 residues. Germline loops: CDR1 MNHNS, CDR2 SASEGT. With V trimmed by 6 bases and J by 4 bases, 12 bases remained unmatched. CDR3 in DNA: TGTGCCAGCAGCAGTGACTCGGGTAGCGGGGCAGATACGCAGTATTTT. Amino acids: CASSSDSGSGADTQYF.

The chain joins TRBV11-2 to TRBJ2-1; unclear D gene. Trimming took off 2 bases at V and 0 bases at J, with 17 bases between the two ends. Germline-derived CDR1 and CDR2 are SGHAT and FQNNGV. The CDR3 totals 18 residues. Here the CDR3 reads CASSLTIESGNSYNEQFF. DNA for the CDR3: TGTGCCAGCAGCTTAACCATCGAGAGTGGGAACTCCTACAATGAGCAGTTCTTC.

The chain links TRBV7-6 to TRBJ2-7, with 9 bases fitting TRBD2. The germline gives CDR1 SGHVS, CDR2 FNYEAQ. This CDR3 has 17 amino acids. With 1 base clipped from V and 4 bases from J, the junction kept 11 bases outside the gene matches. As DNA, the CDR3 is TGTGCCAGCAGCTTAGGTGGTAGCGGGAGTCGTCTTTACGAGCAGTACTTC. Protein sequence: CASSLGGSGSRLYEQYF. Drawing the rest from reference TRBV7-6 and TRBJ2-7, the complete variable domain is GAGVSQSPRYKVTKRGQDVALRCDPISGHVSLYWYRQALGQGPEFLTYFNYEAQQDKSGLPNDRFSAERPEGSISTLTIQRTEQRDSAMYRCASSLGGSGSRLYEQYFGPGTRLTVT.

Only a few counts were recorded for this clonotype. The rearrangement links TRBV7-9 to TRBJ2-1; 8 nucleotides match TRBD2. After removal of 1 base from V and 4 bases from J, the junction contained 3 bases not matched to a gene. CDR3 size: 15 residues. The V gene's germline CDR1 is SEHNR and CDR2 FQNEAQ (reference sequence). The CDR3 nucleotides read TGTGCCAGCAGCTTAGTAGCGGGACGGTACAATGAGCAGTTCTTC. Amino acids: CASSLVAGRYNEQFF.

This clonotype was counted ten times or more. The chain has TRBV5-1 and TRBJ2-2, with unresolved D. Germline V gene sequence: CDR1 SGHRS, CDR2 YFSETQ. This CDR3 is built from 15 residues. Trimming stripped 4 bases from V and 7 bases from J, with 17 bases between. This CDR3 reads CASSPGPGTNGELFF. The CDR3 bases are TGCGCCAGCAGCCCCGGCCCCGGAACCAACGGGGAGCTGTTTTTT.

In its sample, this clonotype was seen many times. The genes are TRBV5-1 and TRBJ2-1, with 12 nucleotides matching TRBD1. Germline CDR1 reads SGHRS; CDR2 reads YFSETQ. The ends lost 4 bases at V and 8 bases at J; junction bases unmatched: 7. The CDR3 is 15 amino acids. Here the CDR3 reads CASSLGQGAIDEQFF. The CDR3 bases are TGCGCCAGCAGCCTGGGACAGGGGGCGATCGATGAGCAGTTCTTC.

V and J are TRBV10-3 and TRBJ2-7; the match to TRBD1 covers 8 bases. The CDR3 runs to 17 residues. V was pared by 2 bases and J by 1 base, with 10 bases of the junction left unmatched. The germline V gene encodes CDR1 ENHRY and CDR2 SYGVKD. The CDR3: CAISEPTQGALSYEQYF. The CDR3 bases are TGTGCCATCAGTGAGCCGACTCAGGGGGCCCTTTCCTACGAGCAGTACTTC.

This chain links TRBV7-9 with TRBJ1-2; D uncertain. The CDR3 length is 15 residues. The germline CDR1 and CDR2 sequences are SEHNR and FQNEAQ (reference sequence). The V end was cut by 7 bases, the J end by 4 bases, with 19 bases between. The CDR3 loop reads CASNPREGSGYGYTF. CDR3 in DNA: TGTGCCAGCAACCCGAGGGAGGGTTCGGGCTATGGCTACACCTTC.

The chain carries TRBV4-1 and TRBJ2-5; TRBD2 matches at 12 bases. This CDR3 spans 15 amino acids. Trimming cost V 6 bases and J 4 bases; bases outside gene matches: 6. Germline V gene lookup returns CDR1 MGHRA and CDR2 YSYEKL. CDR3 region: CASRKTSGGSETQYF. Here the CDR3 DNA reads TGCGCCAGCAGGAAGACTAGCGGGGGATCAGAGACCCAGTACTTC.

This clonotype has just a few counts. This chain links TRBV13 with TRBJ2-7; 7 bases fit TRBD1. Trimming cost V 5 bases and J 11 bases; bases outside gene matches: 15. The V gene's germline CDR1 is PRHDT and CDR2 FYEKMQ (reference sequence). This CDR3 is built from 14 residues. In DNA, the CDR3 is TGTGCCAGCAGCCCTAGGGGGCAGCTCCTCCAAAAGTACTTC. As protein: CASSPRGQLLQKYF.

V gene TRBV6-1 combines with J gene TRBJ2-1; D is perhaps TRBD1 (6 bases). This CDR3 is 15 amino acids long. CDR1 and CDR2 from the germline V gene are MNHNS and SASEGT. V dropped 5 bases and J dropped 9 bases, with 20 bases sitting between them. The CDR3 is CASSRGQRLNSEQFF. DNA of the CDR3: TGTGCCAGCAGTCGCGGACAGCGACTTAACAGTGAGCAGTTCTTC.

This clonotype was detected ten times or more. V gene TRBV7-8 combines with J gene TRBJ2-4; TRBD1 aligns across 7 bases. Trimming took 5 bases from V and 0 from J; bases not matched to a gene: 7. This CDR3 is built from 16 residues. CDR1 is SGHVS, CDR2 FQNEAQ, per germline. In nucleotides, the CDR3 is TGTGCCAGCAGCCCCCGGGACAGTCTAGCCAAAAACATTCAGTACTTC. Residues: CASSPRDSLAKNIQYF. Together with reference TRBV7-8 and TRBJ2-4, the CDR3 gives the full variable domain: GAGVSQSPRYKVAKRGQDVALRCDPISGHVSLFWYQQALGQGPEFLTYFQNEAQLDKSGLPSDRFFAERPEGSVSTLKIQRTQQEDSAVYLCASSPRDSLAKNIQYFGAGTRLSVL.

This clonotype was detected a few times. The chain links TRBV7-7 to TRBJ2-2; TRBD2 might be the D (6 bases). Germline CDR1 and CDR2: SSHAT and FNYEAQ (reference sequence). The CDR3 is 13 amino acids. Trimming stripped 5 bases from V and 9 bases from J, with 13 bases between. CDR3 DNA sequence: TGTGCCAGCAGCCCGGGAGAGGGTAGGGAGCTGTTTTTT. Translation: CASSPGEGRELFF. The whole variable domain, remainder taken from reference TRBV7-7 and TRBJ2-2, is GAGVSQSPRYKVTKRGQDVTLRCDPISSHATLYWYQQALGQGPEFLTYFNYEAQPDKSGLPSDRFSAERPEGSISTLTIQRTEQRDSAMYRCASSPGEGRELFFGEGSRLTVL.

This clonotype has a handful of counts. The CDR3 nucleotides are TGCAGTGCCAGGGCCTGGGCACCCGAGAGGACAGATACGCAGTATTTT. This gives the protein CSARAWAPERTDTQYF. The chain employs TRBV20-1 and TRBJ2-3; D might be TRBD1 (5 bases). Germline V gives CDR1 DFQATT, CDR2 SNEGSKA (reference sequence). Trimming shortened V by 6 bases and J by 3 bases, and 22 bases separated the two germline ends. The CDR3 totals 16 residues.

The chain uses TRBV21-1 and TRBJ2-1; the DNA was not used to check the table's D call, TRBD1. TRBV21-1 is assigned pseudogene status. The length of the CDR3 is 14 residues. The CDR3 loop is CASRGPGTQDEQFF. The CDR3 bases are TGTGCCAGCAGAGGCCCCGGGACCCAGGATGAGCAGTTCTTC.

This clonotype was seen once. Since a much larger clone is just one base distant, this may be a read error. This chain joins TRBV10-3 and TRBJ2-5; 7 bases agree with TRBD2. Germline CDR1 ENHRY, CDR2 SYGVKD. V shed 10 bases, J shed 4 bases, and the junction held 15 bases outside the gene matches. The CDR3 runs to 15 residues. The CDR3 coding sequence is TGTGCCACGGCTACTAGCGCGACTACTCTAGAGACCCAGTACTTC. Its translation is CATATSATTLETQYF.

V gene TRBV5-1 combines with J gene TRBJ2-2; TRBD2 matches 13 bases. This CDR3 has 16 amino acids. The germline V gene encodes CDR1 SGHRS and CDR2 YFSETQ. The junction had 3 bases not matched to a gene; V was cut back by 2 bases and J by 5 bases. The CDR3 DNA sequence: TGCGCCAGCAGCTTCGGGACTAGCGGGAAAACCGGGGAGCTGTTTTTT. Protein sequence: CASSFGTSGKTGELFF.

This clonotype was seen a handful of times. J is TRBJ2-7 and V is TRBV6-1, with a possible D match to TRBD1 (6 bases). The CDR3 runs to 14 residues. Per the germline V gene, CDR1 is MNHNS and CDR2 is SASEGT. Trimming left V 5 bases short and J 4 bases short, with 15 bases between. CDR3 DNA: TGTGCCAGCAGTCCCTTGACAGGTGCTTACGAGCAGTACGTC. Translation gives CASSPLTGAYEQYV.

This clonotype was found a few times. This sequence joins TRBV20-1 and TRBJ1-1; 8 nucleotides line up with TRBD1. The CDR3 runs 15 residues. Germline CDR1 DFQATT, CDR2 SNEGSKA (reference sequence). V dropped 0 bases and J dropped 0; count of bases not matched to a gene: 3. The CDR3 nucleotides read TGCAGTGCTAGAGATCCGGGACAGGTGAACACTGAAGCTTTCTTT. It encodes CSARDPGQVNTEAFF.

This clonotype was seen only a few times. The chain carries TRBV6-5 and TRBJ2-1, with D tentatively TRBD2 (5 bases). The CDR3 loop spans 16 amino acids. Trimming took 4 bases from V and 7 from J, leaving 20 bases between them. The V gene's germline CDR1 is MNHEY and CDR2 SVGAGI. The CDR3 region is CASSSKSGESRNEQFF. The CDR3 DNA follows: TGTGCCAGCAGTTCCAAGAGCGGTGAGTCTAGGAATGAGCAGTTCTTC.

This clonotype was recorded a few times. The chain is built from TRBV7-9 and TRBJ1-1; D not certain. This CDR3 comprises 13 residues. From germline, CDR1 is SEHNR and CDR2 FQNEAQ (reference sequence). Trimming took 2 bases from V and 8 from J, leaving 12 bases between them. This chain's CDR3 is CASSLYSTEEAFF. Written as DNA, the CDR3 is TGTGCCAGCAGCTTATATTCCACGGAGGAAGCTTTCTTT.

The chain carries TRBV9 and TRBJ2-5; D possibly uses TRBD1 or TRBD2 (5 bases each). This CDR3 has 17 residues. Between the trimmed V and J ends, which lost 0 bases and 5 bases, there was a span of 20 bases. Germline CDR1 and CDR2: SGDLS and YYNGEE. CDR3: CASSVDQGWGLWETQYF. As DNA, the CDR3 is TGTGCCAGCAGCGTAGACCAAGGTTGGGGGTTGTGGGAGACCCAGTACTTC.